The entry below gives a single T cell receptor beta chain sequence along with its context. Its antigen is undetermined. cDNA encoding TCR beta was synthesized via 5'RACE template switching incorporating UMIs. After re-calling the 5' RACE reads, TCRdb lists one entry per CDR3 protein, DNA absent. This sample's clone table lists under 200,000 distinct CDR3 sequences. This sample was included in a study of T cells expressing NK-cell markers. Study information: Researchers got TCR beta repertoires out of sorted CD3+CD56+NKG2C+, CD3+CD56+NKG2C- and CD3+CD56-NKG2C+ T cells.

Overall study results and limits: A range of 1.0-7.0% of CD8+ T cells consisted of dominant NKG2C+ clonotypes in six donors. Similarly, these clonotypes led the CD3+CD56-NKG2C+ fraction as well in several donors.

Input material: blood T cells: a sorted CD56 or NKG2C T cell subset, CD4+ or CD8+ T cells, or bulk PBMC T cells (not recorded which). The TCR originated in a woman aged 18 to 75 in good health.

CDR3 sequence: CASRERGNQPQHF. The chain uses TRBV4-2 and TRBJ1-5. In germline, CDR1 is LGHNA, CDR2 YNFKEQ. The CDR3 is 13 amino acids.